This T cell receptor beta chain was observed in a study of blood T cell repertoires in COVID-19. Background on the study: The United States, Italy and Spain supplied acute and convalescent COVID-19 samples. In each case, the material was cDNA or gDNA derived from T cells, B-cell-depleted T cells, or PBMCs.

As originally analysed: Estimation of nucleated cell counts was performed using reference gene primer amplification. Only in-frame clones appear in the TCRdb table, and some are missing; sequencing was by immunoSEQ multiplex PCR. V and J calls and clone size are those listed in that table; D and trimming were worked out from the DNA. The table includes 200,000 to 250,000 clones, around four fifths detected once. CDR1 and CDR2 (germline): ENHRY, SYGVKD. This CDR3 is built from 14 residues. V shed 11 bases and J 4 bases; nucleotides not matched to a gene: 7. Sequencing was carried out using peripheral blood. V gene TRBV10-3 combines with J gene TRBJ2-3, with TRBD2 identical over 12 bases. This receptor was taken from a man aged 50 to 59 with active or convalescent COVID-19. The CDR3 loop is CAVGLAGNADTQYF. In DNA, the CDR3 is TGTGCCGTAGGACTAGCGGGAAACGCAGATACGCAGTATTTT.